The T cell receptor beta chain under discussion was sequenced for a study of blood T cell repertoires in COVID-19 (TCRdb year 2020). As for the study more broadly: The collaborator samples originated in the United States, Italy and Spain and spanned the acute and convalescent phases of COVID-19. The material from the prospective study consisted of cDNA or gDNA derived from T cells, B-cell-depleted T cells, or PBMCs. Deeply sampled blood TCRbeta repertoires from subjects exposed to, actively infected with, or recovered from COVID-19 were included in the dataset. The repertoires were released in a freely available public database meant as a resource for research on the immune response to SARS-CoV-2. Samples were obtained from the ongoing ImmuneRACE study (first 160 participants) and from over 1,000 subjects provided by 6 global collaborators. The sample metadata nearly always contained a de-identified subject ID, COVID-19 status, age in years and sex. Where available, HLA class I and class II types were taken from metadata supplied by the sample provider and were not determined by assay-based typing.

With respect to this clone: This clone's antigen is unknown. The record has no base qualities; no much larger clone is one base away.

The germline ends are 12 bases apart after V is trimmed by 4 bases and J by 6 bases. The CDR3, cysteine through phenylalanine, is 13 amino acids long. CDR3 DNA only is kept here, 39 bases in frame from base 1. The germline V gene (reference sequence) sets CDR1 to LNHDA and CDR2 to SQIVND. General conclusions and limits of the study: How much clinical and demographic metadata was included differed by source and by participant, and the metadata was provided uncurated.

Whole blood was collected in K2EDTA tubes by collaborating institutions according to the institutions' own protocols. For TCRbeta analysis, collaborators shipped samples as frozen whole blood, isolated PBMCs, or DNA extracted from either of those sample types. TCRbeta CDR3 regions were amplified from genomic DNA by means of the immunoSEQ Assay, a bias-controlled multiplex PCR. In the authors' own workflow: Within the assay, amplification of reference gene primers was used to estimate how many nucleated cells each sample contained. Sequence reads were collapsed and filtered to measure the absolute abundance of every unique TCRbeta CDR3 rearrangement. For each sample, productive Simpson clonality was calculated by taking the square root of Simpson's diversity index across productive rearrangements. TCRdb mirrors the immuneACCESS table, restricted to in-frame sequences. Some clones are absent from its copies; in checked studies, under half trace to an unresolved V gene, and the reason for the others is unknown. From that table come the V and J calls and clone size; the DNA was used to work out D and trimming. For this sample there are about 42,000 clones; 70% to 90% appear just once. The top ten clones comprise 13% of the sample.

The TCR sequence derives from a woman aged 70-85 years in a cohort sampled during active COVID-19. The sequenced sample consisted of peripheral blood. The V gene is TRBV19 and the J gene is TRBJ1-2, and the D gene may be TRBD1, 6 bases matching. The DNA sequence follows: TGTGCCAGTAGTACCACGGGGGGCGATGGCTACACCTTC. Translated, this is CASSTTGGDGYTF.